This TCR beta chain appears in the sequencing data of a study of T cell clonality in common variable immunodeficiency. Assay: immunoSEQ multiplex PCR; the TCRdb copy retains only in-frame clones and omits some. This repertoire holds about 20,000 clones, and none appear only once. The ends were cut back, 4 bases at V and 5 bases at J, with 15 bases in the middle. CDR3 length: 14 amino acids. Germline V CDR1 and CDR2: SEHNR, FQNEAQ (reference sequence). About this clone itself: The target antigen is unknown. The CDR3 extends 3 residues past the end of the read, so its final part is completed from the germline J gene.

Findings of the study overall: In common variable immunodeficiency, TCR beta chains reportedly carried fewer deletions and N-nucleotide insertions. CVID patient heterogeneity limited repertoire-clinical complication correlations. CVID subjects had higher TCRbeta clonality than healthy controls, most marked in about a third. Authors noted CVID clonality's cause needs subpopulation repertoire sequencing.

The chain uses TRBV7-9 and TRBJ2-7; TRBD2 might be the D (7 bases). Sequenced material: peripheral blood mononuclear cells. This sequence was found in a human donor with common variable immunodeficiency. CDR3 amino acids: CASSSLGGGDEQYF. Partial CDR3 DNA: TGTGCCAGCAGCTCCCTCGGAGGGGGGGACGAG. Combining the CDR3 with reference TRBV7-9 and TRBJ2-7 gives the whole variable domain DTGVSQNPRHKITKRGQNVTFRCDPISEHNRLYWYRQTLGQGPEFLTYFQNEAQLEKSRLLSDRFSAERPKGSFSTLEIQRTEQGDSAMYLCASSSLGGGDEQYFGPGTRLTVT.